The source of this TCR beta chain is a study of vaccination and CD4 T cells after COVID-19. Study overall: Blood was drawn a median roughly 68 days post second dose, range 14 to 241.

This sample's treatment: approximately 9-day PBMC culture with coronavirus spike peptide pools or control peptides (ViraFEST assay). ViraFEST enlarged antigen-specific T cell populations with peptide pools and afterwards sequenced TCRs. Positive PCR dates spanned March to December 2020, predating US Alpha, Beta and Delta variants. The sample holds a few counts of this clonotype. Its antigen is not identified. The CDR3 is 14 amino acids. V was pared by 2 bases and J by 4 bases, with 3 bases of the junction left unmatched. Germline V gene data show CDR1 as MNHEY and CDR2 as SVGAGI. Cultured CD4+ T-cell DNA underwent Oncomine TCR Beta short-read sequencing. MiXCR, run by TCRdb on the PCR reads, gives a single entry per CDR3 protein. Among some 13,000 distinct CDR3 sequences listed, around 62% were seen once.

The gene calls are TRBV6-5 and TRBJ2-7, with 9 bases aligning to TRBD2. The sequencing sample was made of CD4+ T cells from blood, cultured in vitro. This clonotype originated in a human donor who had recovered from COVID-19. This CDR3 is CASSYGGRAYEQYF. As DNA, the CDR3 is TGTGCCAGCAGTTACGGCGGGAGGGCTTACGAGCAGTACTTC.